This entry lists 10 T cell receptor beta chains sequenced from one sample in a study of blood T cell repertoires in COVID-19. TCRdb keeps only in-frame clones here, not all; method: immunoSEQ multiplex PCR. The table shows about 68,000 clones, with 85% to 90% occurring only once. Specimen: peripheral blood. Every receptor here comes from a man aged 50 to 60 with acute or convalescent COVID-19.

V usage is TRBV19 and J usage is TRBJ1-2; 7 bases fit TRBD1. The length of the CDR3 is 16 residues. The J segment lost 1 base and the V segment lost 3 bases, leaving 8 bases of the junction unmatched. Germline values: CDR1 LNHDA, CDR2 SQIVND (reference sequence). CDR3 residues: CASSMWRGRVNYGYTF. The DNA for the CDR3 is TGTGCCAGTAGTATGTGGAGGGGGCGCGTTAACTATGGCTACACCTTC.

The chain joins TRBV6-5 to TRBJ2-7; D is possibly TRBD2 (6 bases). Germline V gene sequence: CDR1 MNHEY, CDR2 SVGAGI. With 2 bases removed from V and 4 bases from J, the gap between germline ends came to 12 bases. This CDR3 is 14 amino acids long. The CDR3 DNA reads as TGTGCCAGCAGTTACGGGAGGTCCCCTTACGAGCAGTACTTC. This sequence encodes CASSYGRSPYEQYF.

The chain combines TRBV7-9 with TRBJ2-2; 7 bases are shared with TRBD1. Germline CDR1 SEHNR, CDR2 FQNEAQ (reference sequence). This CDR3 has 15 amino acids. Germline trimming cut 5 bases from V and 5 bases from J; bases unmatched to any gene: 8. The CDR3 region has the DNA TGTGCCAGCAGCCTTGGGGACAGAGCTACCGGGGAGCTGTTTTTT. Protein product: CASSLGDRATGELFF.

The rearrangement joins TRBV18 to TRBJ2-2, with 7 positions matching TRBD1. Germline V gene lookup returns CDR1 KGHSH and CDR2 LQKENI. J gave up 1 base and V 1 base, and 6 bases lay outside the gene matches. This CDR3 spans 17 amino acids. In DNA, the CDR3 is TGTGCCAGCTCACCACGAACAGGGGTTGGGAACACCGGGGAGCTGTTTTTT. As protein: CASSPRTGVGNTGELFF.

The gene calls are TRBV5-6 and TRBJ1-3; TRBD1 matches at 8 bases. The J segment lost 6 bases and the V segment lost 1 base, leaving 12 bases of the junction unmatched. This CDR3 contains 17 residues. Germline lookup yields CDR1 SGHDT and CDR2 YYEEEE. CDR3 in amino acids: CASSLYGPDRVKNTIYF. The CDR3 DNA reads as TGTGCCAGCAGCTTGTATGGCCCGGACAGGGTTAAAAACACCATATATTTT.

J is TRBJ2-7 and V is TRBV5-4, with TRBD1 identical over 10 bases. The CDR3 contains 14 residues. Germline V gives CDR1 SGHNT, CDR2 YYREEE (reference sequence). V gave up 3 bases and J gave up 4 bases; unmatched junction bases: 4. For the CDR3, the DNA is TGTGCCAGCAGCTCCCCGGGACAGGGGTACGAGCAGTACTTC. Translating gives CASSSPGQGYEQYF.

This chain links TRBV28 with TRBJ2-7; 7 bases are a match to TRBD2. CDR1 is MDHEN and CDR2 is SYDVKM in the germline V gene. V was clipped by 6 bases and J by 0 bases; unmatched bases: 8. This CDR3 is built from 15 residues. The CDR3 coding sequence is TGTGCCAGCAGGTACCCGCTAGCGGACTCCTACGAGCAGTACTTC. Its translation: CASRYPLADSYEQYF. The whole variable domain, remainder taken from reference TRBV28 and TRBJ2-7, is DVKVTQSSRYLVKRTGEKVFLECVQDMDHENMFWYRQDPGLGLRLIYFSYDVKMKEKGDIPEGYSVSREKKERFSLILESASTNQTSMYLCASRYPLADSYEQYFGPGTRLTVT.

The V and J genes are TRBV21-1 and TRBJ2-7; the DNA was not used to check the table's D call, TRBD2. TRBV21-1 is noted as a pseudogene. The CDR3 is 10 amino acids. CDR3 sequence reads: CATYPSEQYF. CDR3 nucleotide sequence: TGTGCCACTTATCCCTCGGAGCAGTACTTC.

The J gene is TRBJ2-3, the V gene TRBV6-2 or TRBV6-3, with D unclear. V lost 2 bases, J lost 0 bases, and 6 bases lay in between. CDR1 is MNHEY and CDR2 is SVGEGT in the germline V gene. This CDR3 contains 14 residues. The CDR3 DNA reads as TGTGCCAGCAGTTACATCATTAGCACAGATACGCAGTATTTT. It encodes CASSYIISTDTQYF.

V and J are TRBV9 and TRBJ2-2, with D perhaps matching TRBD2 (6 bases). Germline V gives CDR1 SGDLS, CDR2 YYNGEE. Trimming left V 2 bases short and J 3 bases short, with 14 bases between. This CDR3 comprises 16 residues. The CDR3 sequence is CASSVLTGVDTGELFF. The CDR3 DNA follows: TGTGCCAGCAGCGTTCTAACGGGAGTGGACACCGGGGAGCTGTTTTTT. The full variable domain, completed using reference TRBV9 and TRBJ2-2, is DSGVTQTPKHLITATGQRVTLRCSPRSGDLSVYWYQQSLDQGLQFLIQYYNGEERAKGNILERFSAQQFPDLHSELNLSSLELGDSALYFCASSVLTGVDTGELFFGEGSRLTVL.